This T cell receptor beta chain was recovered during a study of cytotoxic CD8 clonotypes in ibrutinib-treated CLL. Study summary: Enrolment comprised roughly 11 relapsed/refractory and some 15 treatment-naive patients; roughly 18 were IGHV unmutated.

Deep sequencing aimed at 1 in 200,000 to 1 in 1 million T cells' resolution. Produced via immunoSEQ multiplex PCR; TCRdb's table is partial and in-frame only. The sample contains approximately 320,000 clones, 67% of which appear only once. This clone occurred a few times. Its antigen is unknown. Study-wide points: Public clonotypes showed up rarely, and on treatment they shrank or held steady.

Germline V gene sequence: CDR1 MDHEN, CDR2 SYDVKM. This CDR3 spans 14 amino acids. Trimming took 3 bases from V and 5 from J; bases not matched to a gene: 3. The chain employs TRBV28 and TRBJ2-2; 7 positions agree with TRBD1. This specimen was PBMCs, taken after 36 months of ibrutinib treatment. The clonotype originates from a human donor with chronic lymphocytic leukemia. The DNA of the CDR3 is TGTGCCAGCAGTTTCTTCAGGGGGACCGGGGAGCTGTTTTTT. Translation gives CASSFFRGTGELFF.